This T cell receptor beta chain was sequenced for a study of lymphopenia after photon versus proton radiotherapy. Assay used: immunoSEQ multiplex PCR; TCRdb lists only in-frame clones, some missing. This sample yields approximately 170,000 clones, of which about 85% are seen a single time; about 4.7% belongs to the top ten. V lost 5 bases to trimming and J lost 4 bases; unmatched junction nucleotides: 5. The germline CDR1 and CDR2 sequences are SGHAT and FQNNGV. The CDR3 has 16 residues. This sequence was found in a man in his fifties with gastric cancer. The input for sequencing was peripheral blood, taken from a patient treated with photon-based radiotherapy. The chain couples TRBV11-2 to TRBJ2-1; 13 nucleotides align to TRBD2. CDR3 nucleotide sequence: TGTGCCAGCAGCCCCCGGACTAGCGGGAGATACAATGAGCAGTTCTTC. This translates into CASSPRTSGRYNEQFF.